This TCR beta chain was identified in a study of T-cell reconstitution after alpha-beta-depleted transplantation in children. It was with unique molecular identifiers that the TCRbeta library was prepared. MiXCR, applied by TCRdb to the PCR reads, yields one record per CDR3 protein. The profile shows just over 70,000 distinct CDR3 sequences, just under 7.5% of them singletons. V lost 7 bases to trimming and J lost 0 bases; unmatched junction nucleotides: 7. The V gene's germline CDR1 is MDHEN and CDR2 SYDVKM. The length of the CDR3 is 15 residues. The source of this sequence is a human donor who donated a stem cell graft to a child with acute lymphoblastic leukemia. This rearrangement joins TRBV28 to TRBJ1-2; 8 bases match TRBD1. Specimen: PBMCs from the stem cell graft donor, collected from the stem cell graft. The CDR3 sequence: CASTPGTGPNYGYTF. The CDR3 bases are TGTGCCAGCACCCCCGGGACAGGACCTAACTATGGCTACACCTTC.